Listed below are T cell receptor beta chains from one sample, sequenced in a study of blood T cell repertoires in COVID-19. The assay was immunoSEQ multiplex PCR, and TCRdb's table has in-frame clones only and misses some. The sample has under 140,000 clones; about four fifths are singletons. Sample: peripheral blood. The receptor source for this set is a woman in her sixties or seventies with acute or convalescent COVID-19. Both conserved end residues are part of each CDR3. The D gene is left open where the match is weak. The size of a clone is reported for some rows only, either as once, few or many, or as a class for expanded clones.

D	size	J	V	DNA	CDR3
TRBD2	-	TRBJ2-1	TRBV5-4	TGTGCCAGCACGTGGGGACTAAACAATGAGCAGTTCTTC	CASTWGLNNEQFF
TRBD1	-	TRBJ1-1	TRBV10-2	TGCGCCAGCAGCGGAAGGACAGGGGTCGCTTTCTTT	CASSGRTGVAFF
-	-	TRBJ1-4	TRBV18	TGTGCCAGCTCATCCCCAGGGTTTACTAATGAAAAACTGTTTTTT	CASSSPGFTNEKLFF
-	few	TRBJ2-7	TRBV18	TGTGCCAGCTCACCACAGGGAGCCTACGAGCAGTACTTC	CASSPQGAYEQYF
-	-	TRBJ1-3	TRBV7-2	TGTGCCAGCAGCCTTACGGGGGGGTCCGGAAACACCATATATTTT	CASSLTGGSGNTIYF
-	few	TRBJ2-5	TRBV9	TGTGCCAGCAGCGTAGCGTCTAGCCACAACCAAGAGACCCAGTACTTC	CASSVASSHNQETQYF
-	-	TRBJ2-3	TRBV3-1/TRBV3-2	TGTGCCAGCAGCCACTTTACTGCGGGGGATACGCAGTATTTT	CASSHFTAGDTQYF
TRBD1	-	TRBJ2-7	TRBV30	TGTGCCTGGAGCCTACAGGGGAGCGGGCAGTACTTC	CAWSLQGSGQYF
TRBD2	-	TRBJ2-7	TRBV10-2	TGCGCCAGCAGGCCGACTAGCGGAAAACCGGGGGAGCAGTACTTC	CASRPTSGKPGEQYF
-	few	TRBJ2-7	TRBV7-9	TGTGCCAGCAGCGGTCGCGGACAGTCCTACGAGCAGTACTTC	CASSGRGQSYEQYF
-	few	TRBJ1-1	TRBV7-2	TGTGCCAGCATCCGGGACAATTACAGGGCGGAAGCTTTCTTT	CASIRDNYRAEAFF
TRBD2	-	TRBJ2-1	TRBV7-2	TGTGCCAGCAGCCCCCCCGGACTAGCGGGGACGGGGGAGCAGTTCTTC	CASSPPGLAGTGEQFF
-	once	TRBJ1-1	TRBV6-1	TGTGCCAGCAGTGACAGGGGAATTGTGAACACTGAAGCTTTCTTT	CASSDRGIVNTEAFF
TRBD2	once	TRBJ2-3	TRBV5-1	TGCGCCAGCAGCACAAGCGGGGCGGGCACAGATACGCAGTATTTT	CASSTSGAGTDTQYF
TRBD1	once	TRBJ1-1	TRBV5-6	TGTGCCAGCAGCACAACGACAGGGGGCGGCACTGAAGCTTTCTTT	CASSTTTGGGTEAFF
TRBD2	-	TRBJ2-2	TRBV5-5	TGTGCCAGCAGCCGGGAGGGGGCCGGGGAGCTGTTTTTT	CASSREGAGELFF
TRBD1	-	TRBJ2-3	TRBV27	TGTGCCAGCAGTTTATTAAGGGGACAGGGGTTAACAGATACGCAGTATTTT	CASSLLRGQGLTDTQYF
TRBD2	-	TRBJ2-3	TRBV5-4	TGTGCCAGCAGCGCGGGGACTAGCGGGGGGAGTCATACGCAGTATTTT	CASSAGTSGGSHTQYF
-	-	TRBJ2-1	TRBV7-2	TGTGCCAGCAGCTTATGGGCGGGGGCCGCCAATGAGCAGTTCTTC	CASSLWAGAANEQFF
-	-	TRBJ1-1	TRBV29-1	TGCAGCGTTGAGCTTGATCCCGGTGAAGCTTTCTTT	CSVELDPGEAFF
-	-	TRBJ2-3	TRBV7-2	TGTGCCAGCAGCTTAGATTACGGGTCAGATACGCAGTATTTT	CASSLDYGSDTQYF
-	-	TRBJ1-1	TRBV4-2	TGTGCCAGCAGCCAAGATTCTTGGGGCGCTGAAGCTTTCTTT	CASSQDSWGAEAFF
-	-	TRBJ1-1	TRBV5-1	TGCGCCAGCAGCTTGGGCGGCAGTTCTTACACTGAAGCTTTCTTT	CASSLGGSSYTEAFF
-	-	TRBJ1-5	TRBV13	TGTGCCAGCAGCACCCGGGGGACCGGTCAGCCCCAGCATTTT	CASSTRGTGQPQHF
-	few	TRBJ1-1	TRBV5-6	TGTGCCAGTCCGCGGCCCGCATACCAGAACACTGAAGCTTTCTTT	CASPRPAYQNTEAFF
-	-	TRBJ1-2	TRBV21-1	TGTGCCAGCAGCACGATACTACAGGGGGCTTACTATGGCTACACCTTC	CASSTILQGAYYGYTF
TRBD2	-	TRBJ2-7	TRBV5-1	TGCGCCAGCAGCTTGGGGGTAGCGGGGACTGGCGAGCAGTACTTC	CASSLGVAGTGEQYF
-	-	TRBJ2-5	TRBV7-7	TGTGCCAGCAGCTTAGCGTCCGCAGCCCGAGGGGAGACCCAGTACTTC	CASSLASAARGETQYF
-	-	TRBJ1-6	TRBV19	TGTGCCAGTAGTATTGGGAGGGGCCTCGGTTCACCCCTCCACTTT	CASSIGRGLGSPLHF
-	-	TRBJ2-1	TRBV5-1	TGCGCCAGCAGCTTGGTCCGGGTGAGCTCCTACAATGAGCAGTTCTTC	CASSLVRVSSYNEQFF
-	-	TRBJ2-1	TRBV24-1	TGTGCCTGCCAGGATCACAATGAGCAGTTCTTC	CACQDHNEQFF
TRBD1	-	TRBJ2-3	TRBV13	TGTGCCAGCAGCTTAAGTTCCTGGGGGACAGGGACAGATACGCAGTATTTT	CASSLSSWGTGTDTQYF
-	once	TRBJ2-5	TRBV7-3	TGTGCCAGCAGCCCCCAGAGCGGATACCAAGAGACCCAGTACTTC	CASSPQSGYQETQYF
TRBD1	-	TRBJ1-1	TRBV5-1	TGCGCCAGCAGCTTCACTACAGGGGGCACTGAAGCTTTCTTT	CASSFTTGGTEAFF
-	-	TRBJ1-2	TRBV6-2/TRBV6-3	TGTGCCAGCAGTTACTCGAGAGGATATGGCTACACCTTC	CASSYSRGYGYTF
TRBD1	-	TRBJ2-3	TRBV11-3	TGTGCCAGCAGCCCTCCGACAGGGGAAGGAGATACGCAGTATTTT	CASSPPTGEGDTQYF
-	-	TRBJ1-5	TRBV7-2	TGTGCCAGCAGCCAGGGTTTGAGCAATCAGCCCCAGCATTTT	CASSQGLSNQPQHF
-	-	TRBJ2-7	TRBV5-6	TGTGCCAGCAGCCCCACTTGGGCTGGCTCCTACGAGCAGTACTTC	CASSPTWAGSYEQYF
TRBD1	-	TRBJ1-5	TRBV10-1	TGCGCCAGCGGGGACAGGGGGCGAACCTTTAGCAATCAGCCCCAGCATTTT	CASGDRGRTFSNQPQHF
-	few	TRBJ2-2	TRBV24-1	TGTGCCACCAGTGATCCGAAGACAGGCTGGACCGGGGAGCTGTTTTTT	CATSDPKTGWTGELFF